The source of this TCR beta chain is a study of spatial heterogeneity in lung cancer. Overall study results and limits: It was found that expanded intratumoral alpha and beta TCR counts tracked tumor mutation counts.

The time point here: sample taken at primary tumor resection. This clonotype was picked up many times. What it binds is not known. Every TCR cDNA molecule bore its own unique molecular identifier. TCRdb itself ran the 5' RACE reads through MiXCR, one entry per CDR3 protein. This sample has around 95,000 distinct CDR3 sequences, with about 4.4% found just once. Material: lung tumor tissue, obtained at surgery. The receptor was derived from a male donor with early-stage non-small cell lung cancer.

The chain's CDR3 is CSARDPSGSTDTQYF. For the CDR3, the DNA is TGCAGTGCTAGAGACCCCAGCGGGAGCACAGATACGCAGTATTTT. The chain carries TRBV20-1 and TRBJ2-3; a possible D gene is TRBD2 (6 bases). This CDR3 region has 15 residues. CDR1 and CDR2 from the germline V gene are DFQATT and SNEGSKA (reference sequence). The V and J ends lost 0 bases and 0 bases respectively, with 10 bases between them.